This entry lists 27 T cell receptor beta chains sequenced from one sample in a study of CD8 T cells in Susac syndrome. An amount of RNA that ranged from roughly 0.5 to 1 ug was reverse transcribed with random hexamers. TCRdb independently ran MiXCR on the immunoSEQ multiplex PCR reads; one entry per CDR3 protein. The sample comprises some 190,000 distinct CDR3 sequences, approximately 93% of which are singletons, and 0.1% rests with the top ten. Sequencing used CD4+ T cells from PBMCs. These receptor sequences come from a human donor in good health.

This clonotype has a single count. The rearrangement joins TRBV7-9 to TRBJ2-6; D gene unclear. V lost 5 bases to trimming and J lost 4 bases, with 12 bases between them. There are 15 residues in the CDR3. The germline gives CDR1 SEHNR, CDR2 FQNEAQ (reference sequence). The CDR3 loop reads CASSPYGAGANVLTF. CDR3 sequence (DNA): TGTGCCAGCAGCCCTTACGGCGCCGGGGCCAACGTCCTGACTTTC.

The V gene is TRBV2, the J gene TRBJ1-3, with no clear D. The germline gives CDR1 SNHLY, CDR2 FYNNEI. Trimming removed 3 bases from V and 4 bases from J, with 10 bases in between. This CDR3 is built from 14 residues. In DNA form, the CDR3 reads TGTGCCAGCAGTGATCGGAAGGCGGGAAACACCATATATTTT. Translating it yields CASSDRKAGNTIYF.

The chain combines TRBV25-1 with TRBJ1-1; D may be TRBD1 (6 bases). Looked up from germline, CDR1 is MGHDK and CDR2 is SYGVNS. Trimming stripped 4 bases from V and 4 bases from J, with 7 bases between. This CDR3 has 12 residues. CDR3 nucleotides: TGTGCCAGCAGTGGGGGGGCCACTGAAGCTTTCTTT. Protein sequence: CASSGGATEAFF.

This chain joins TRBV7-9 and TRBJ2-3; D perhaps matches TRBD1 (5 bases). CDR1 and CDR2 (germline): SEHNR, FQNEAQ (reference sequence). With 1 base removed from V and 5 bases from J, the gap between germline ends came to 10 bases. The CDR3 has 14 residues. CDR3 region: CASSLGQSGDTQYF. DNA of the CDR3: TGTGCCAGCAGCTTAGGACAGAGTGGAGATACGCAGTATTTT.

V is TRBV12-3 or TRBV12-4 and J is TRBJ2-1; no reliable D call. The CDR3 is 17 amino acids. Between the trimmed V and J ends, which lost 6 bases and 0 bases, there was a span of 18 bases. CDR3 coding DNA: TGTGCCAGCAGCCCATTGGTCGGTAGCCACTCCTACAATGAGCAGTTCTTC. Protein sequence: CASSPLVGSHSYNEQFF.

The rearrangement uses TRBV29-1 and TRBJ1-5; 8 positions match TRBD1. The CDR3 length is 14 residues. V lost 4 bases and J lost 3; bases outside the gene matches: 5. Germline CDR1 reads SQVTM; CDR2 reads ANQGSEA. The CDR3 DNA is TGCAGCGTTGGAACAGGGGGGAACAATCAGCCCCAGCATTTT. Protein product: CSVGTGGNNQPQHF.

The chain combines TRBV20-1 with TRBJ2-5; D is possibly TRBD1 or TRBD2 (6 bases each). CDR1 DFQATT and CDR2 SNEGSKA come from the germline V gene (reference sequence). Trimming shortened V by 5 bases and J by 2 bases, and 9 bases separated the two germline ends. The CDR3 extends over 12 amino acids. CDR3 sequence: CSARRGQETQYF. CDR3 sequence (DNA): TGCAGTGCTCGGAGGGGGCAAGAGACCCAGTACTTC.

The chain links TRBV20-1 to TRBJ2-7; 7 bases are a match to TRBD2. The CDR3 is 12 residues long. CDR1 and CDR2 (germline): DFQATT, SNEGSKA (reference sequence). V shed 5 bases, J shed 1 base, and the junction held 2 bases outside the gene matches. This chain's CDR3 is CSASGGSYEQYF. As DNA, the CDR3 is TGCAGTGCTTCGGGGGGATCCTACGAGCAGTACTTC.

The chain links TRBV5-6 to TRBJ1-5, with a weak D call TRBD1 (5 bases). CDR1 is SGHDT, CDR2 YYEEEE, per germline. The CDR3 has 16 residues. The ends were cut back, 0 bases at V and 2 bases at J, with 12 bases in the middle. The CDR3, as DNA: TGTGCCAGCAGCTTGGAGGCAGGGAGGCGCAATCAGCCCCAGCATTTT. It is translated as CASSLEAGRRNQPQHF. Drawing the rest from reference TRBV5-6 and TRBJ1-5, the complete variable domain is DAGVTQSPTHLIKTRGQQVTLRCSPKSGHDTVSWYQQALGQGPQFIFQYYEEEERQRGNFPDRFSGHQFPNYSSELNVNALLLGDSALYLCASSLEAGRRNQPQHFGDGTRLSIL.

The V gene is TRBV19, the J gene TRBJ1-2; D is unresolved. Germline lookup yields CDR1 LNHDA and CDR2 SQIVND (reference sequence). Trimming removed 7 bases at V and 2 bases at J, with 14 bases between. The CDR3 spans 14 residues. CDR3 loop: CASKTGRPNYGYTF. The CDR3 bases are TGTGCCAGTAAAACGGGCAGGCCGAACTATGGCTACACCTTC. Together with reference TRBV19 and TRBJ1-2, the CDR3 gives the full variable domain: DGGITQSPKYLFRKEGQNVTLSCEQNLNHDAMYWYRQDPGQGLRLIYYSQIVNDFQKGDIAEGYSVSREKKESFPLTVTSAQKNPTAFYLCASKTGRPNYGYTFGSGTRLTVV.

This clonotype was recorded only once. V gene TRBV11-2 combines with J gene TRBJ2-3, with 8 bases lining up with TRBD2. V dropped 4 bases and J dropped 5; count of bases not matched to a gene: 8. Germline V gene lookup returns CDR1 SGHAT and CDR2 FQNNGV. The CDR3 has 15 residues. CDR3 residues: CASSSTTSAGDTQYF. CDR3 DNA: TGTGCCAGCAGCTCTACGACTAGCGCAGGAGATACGCAGTATTTT. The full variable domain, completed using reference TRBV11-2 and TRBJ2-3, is EAGVAQSPRYKIIEKRQSVAFWCNPISGHATLYWYQQILGQGPKLLIQFQNNGVVDDSQLPKDRFSAERLKGVDSTLKIQPAKLEDSAVYLCASSSTTSAGDTQYFGPGTRLTVL.

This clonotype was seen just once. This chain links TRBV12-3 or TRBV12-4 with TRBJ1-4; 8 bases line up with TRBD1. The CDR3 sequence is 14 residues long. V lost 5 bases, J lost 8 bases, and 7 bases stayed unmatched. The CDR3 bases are TGTGCCAGCAGTGACCAGGGGGCCGGAGAAAAACTGTTTTTT. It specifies CASSDQGAGEKLFF.

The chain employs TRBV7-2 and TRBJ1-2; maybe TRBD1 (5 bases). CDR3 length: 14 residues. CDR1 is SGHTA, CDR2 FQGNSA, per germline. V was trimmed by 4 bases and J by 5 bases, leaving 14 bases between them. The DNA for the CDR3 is TGTGCCAGCAGCTCTAGCGGCGACAGTTATGGCTACACCTTC. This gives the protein CASSSSGDSYGYTF.

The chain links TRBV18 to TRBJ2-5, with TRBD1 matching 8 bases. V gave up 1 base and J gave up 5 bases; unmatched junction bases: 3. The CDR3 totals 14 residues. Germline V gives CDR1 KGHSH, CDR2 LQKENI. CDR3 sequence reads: CASSPRQGAETQYF. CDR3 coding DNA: TGTGCCAGCTCACCACGGCAGGGGGCCGAGACCCAGTACTTC.

DNA of the CDR3: TGCGCCAGCAGCATTGCGCTAGCGGGGGGGCAGACCCAGTACTTC. Translation gives CASSIALAGGQTQYF. V is TRBV5-1 and J is TRBJ2-5; TRBD2 matches 12 bases. The CDR3 length is 15 residues. The V gene end was trimmed by 4 bases and the J gene end by 6 bases; junction bases not matched to a gene: 7. Germline V CDR1 and CDR2: SGHRS, YFSETQ.

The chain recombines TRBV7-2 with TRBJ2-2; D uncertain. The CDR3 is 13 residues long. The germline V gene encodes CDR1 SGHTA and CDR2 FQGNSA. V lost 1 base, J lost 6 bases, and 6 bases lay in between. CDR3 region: CASSLGVAGELFF. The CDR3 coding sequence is TGTGCCAGCAGCTTAGGGGTCGCCGGGGAGCTGTTTTTT.

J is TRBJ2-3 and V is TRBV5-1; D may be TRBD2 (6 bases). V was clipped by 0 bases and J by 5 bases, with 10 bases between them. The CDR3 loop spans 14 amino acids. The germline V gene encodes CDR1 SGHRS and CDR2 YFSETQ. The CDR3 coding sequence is TGCGCCAGCAGCTTGGCCGGGGAGGAAGATACGCAGTATTTT. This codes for CASSLAGEEDTQYF.

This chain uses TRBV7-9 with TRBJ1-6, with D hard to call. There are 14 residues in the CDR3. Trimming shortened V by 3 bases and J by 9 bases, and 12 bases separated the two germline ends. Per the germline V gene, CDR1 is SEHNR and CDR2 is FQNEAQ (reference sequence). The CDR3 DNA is TGTGCCAGCAGCTTCGAGGGTCCGAGTTCACCCCTCCACTTT. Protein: CASSFEGPSSPLHF.

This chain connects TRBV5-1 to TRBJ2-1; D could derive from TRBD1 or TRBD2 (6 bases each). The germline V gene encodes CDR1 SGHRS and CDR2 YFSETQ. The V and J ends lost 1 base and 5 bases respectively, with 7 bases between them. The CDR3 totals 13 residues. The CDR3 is CASSLRGDNEQFF. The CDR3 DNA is TGCGCCAGCAGCTTGAGGGGGGACAATGAGCAGTTCTTC.

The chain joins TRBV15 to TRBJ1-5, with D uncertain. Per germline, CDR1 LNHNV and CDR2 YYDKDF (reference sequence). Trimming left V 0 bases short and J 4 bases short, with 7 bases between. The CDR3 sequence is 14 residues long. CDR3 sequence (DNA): TGTGCCACCAGCAGAGATTTGATGAATCAGCCCCAGCATTTT. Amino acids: CATSRDLMNQPQHF.

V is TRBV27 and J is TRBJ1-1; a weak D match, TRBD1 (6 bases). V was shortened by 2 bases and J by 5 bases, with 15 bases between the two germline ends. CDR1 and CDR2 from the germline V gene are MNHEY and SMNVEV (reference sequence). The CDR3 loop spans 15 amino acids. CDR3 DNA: TGTGCCAGCAGTTTAGGGGGGGCAGGGCGTACTGAAGCTTTCTTT. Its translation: CASSLGGAGRTEAFF.

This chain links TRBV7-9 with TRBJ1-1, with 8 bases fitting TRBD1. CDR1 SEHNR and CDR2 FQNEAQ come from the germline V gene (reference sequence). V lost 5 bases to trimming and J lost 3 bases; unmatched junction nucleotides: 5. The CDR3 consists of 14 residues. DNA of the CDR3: TGTGCCAGCAGCGATGGACAGGGATACACTGAAGCTTTCTTT. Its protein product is CASSDGQGYTEAFF.

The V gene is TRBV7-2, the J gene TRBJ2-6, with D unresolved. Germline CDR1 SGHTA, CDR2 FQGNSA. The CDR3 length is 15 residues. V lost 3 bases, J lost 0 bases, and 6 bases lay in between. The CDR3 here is CASSFSSSGANVLTF. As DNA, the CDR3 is TGTGCCAGCAGCTTCTCGAGCTCTGGGGCCAACGTCCTGACTTTC.

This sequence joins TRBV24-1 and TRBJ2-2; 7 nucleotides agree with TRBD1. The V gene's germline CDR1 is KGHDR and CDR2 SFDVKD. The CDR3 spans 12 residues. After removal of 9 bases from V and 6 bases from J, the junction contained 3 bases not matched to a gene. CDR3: CATAQGPGELFF. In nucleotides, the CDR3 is TGTGCCACCGCACAGGGGCCCGGGGAGCTGTTTTTT.

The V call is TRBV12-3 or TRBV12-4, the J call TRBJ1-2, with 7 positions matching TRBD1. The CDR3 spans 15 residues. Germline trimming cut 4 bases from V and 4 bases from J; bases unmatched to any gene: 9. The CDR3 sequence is CASSYYGQDRYGYTF. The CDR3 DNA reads TGTGCCAGCAGTTATTATGGACAGGATCGCTATGGCTACACCTTC.

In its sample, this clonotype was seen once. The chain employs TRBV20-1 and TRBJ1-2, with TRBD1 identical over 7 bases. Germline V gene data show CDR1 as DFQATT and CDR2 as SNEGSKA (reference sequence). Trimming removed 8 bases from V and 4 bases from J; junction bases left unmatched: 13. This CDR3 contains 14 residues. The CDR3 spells CSCYGSGGPYGYTF. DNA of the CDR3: TGCAGTTGCTATGGGTCAGGGGGGCCCTATGGCTACACCTTC.

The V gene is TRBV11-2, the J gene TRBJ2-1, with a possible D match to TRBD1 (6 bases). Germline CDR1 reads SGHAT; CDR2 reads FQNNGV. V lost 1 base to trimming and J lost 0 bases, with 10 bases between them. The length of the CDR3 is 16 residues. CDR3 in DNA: TGTGCCAGCAGCTTAGTCAGGGGATACTCCTACAATGAGCAGTTCTTC. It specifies CASSLVRGYSYNEQFF. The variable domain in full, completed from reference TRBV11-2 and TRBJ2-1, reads EAGVAQSPRYKIIEKRQSVAFWCNPISGHATLYWYQQILGQGPKLLIQFQNNGVVDDSQLPKDRFSAERLKGVDSTLKIQPAKLEDSAVYLCASSLVRGYSYNEQFFGPGTRLTVL.